The next 32 T cell receptor beta chains were all read from a single sample in a study of blood T cell repertoires in COVID-19. Libraries were prepared by immunoSEQ multiplex PCR; TCRdb keeps only in-frame clonotypes and omits some of them. The repertoire holds about 400,000 clones, with more than 75% as singletons. Sequencing was performed on PBMCs or T cells enriched from blood (not recorded which). The receptors come from a woman aged 25 to 45 who had recovered from COVID-19.

The chain has TRBV10-3 and TRBJ2-7; the D is unclear. V was shortened by 3 bases and J by 3 bases, with 6 bases between the two germline ends. CDR3 length: 12 amino acids. CDR1 and CDR2 (germline): ENHRY, SYGVKD. The CDR3 spells CAISESNYEQYF. CDR3 DNA: TGTGCCATCAGTGAATCCAACTACGAGCAGTACTTC.

The gene calls are TRBV5-1 and TRBJ2-3; 8 bases agree with TRBD1. Germline V gene lookup returns CDR1 SGHRS and CDR2 YFSETQ. The V segment lost 3 bases and the J segment 2 bases; nucleotides outside the gene matches: 5. This CDR3 spans 15 amino acids. CDR3 bases: TGCGCCAGCAGCTGGGGGACAGGAAACACAGATACGCAGTATTTT. It translates to CASSWGTGNTDTQYF.

The gene calls are TRBV7-2 and TRBJ2-7, with 10 bases matching TRBD1. CDR3 length: 16 amino acids. Per the germline V gene, CDR1 is SGHTA and CDR2 is FQGNSA. Unmatched junction bases numbered 6, after V lost 1 base and J lost 3 bases. The CDR3 protein is CASSLGSGQGFYEQYF. The CDR3 bases are TGTGCCAGCAGCTTAGGTTCGGGACAGGGGTTCTACGAGCAGTACTTC.

In this sample, this clone turned up a few times. V is TRBV7-9 and J is TRBJ1-2, with a possible D match to TRBD1 (6 bases). V lost 0 bases, J lost 7 bases, and 9 bases lay in between. Germline V gene data show CDR1 as SEHNR and CDR2 as FQNEAQ (reference sequence). The CDR3 covers 13 residues. CDR3 nucleotides: TGTGCCAGCAGCTTAGCGACAGGTGGTGGCTACACCTTC. Protein: CASSLATGGGYTF.

The chain carries TRBV5-6 and TRBJ1-2, with 7 nucleotides matching TRBD1. This CDR3 spans 15 amino acids. After removal of 5 bases from V and 2 bases from J, the junction contained 9 bases not matched to a gene. Looked up from germline, CDR1 is SGHDT and CDR2 is YYEEEE. The CDR3 nucleotides read TGTGCCAGCAGAGTAAGACAGGGAGGAAACTATGGCTACACCTTC. This codes for CASRVRQGGNYGYTF.

A note on this clone: Other DNA sequences from this sample encode an identical CDR3 as well. CDR3: CASSLRDTYEQYF. DNA of the CDR3: TGTGCCAGCAGTTTACGGGATACCTACGAGCAGTACTTC. The chain carries TRBV27 and TRBJ2-7; D might be TRBD2 (5 bases). The germline gives CDR1 MNHEY, CDR2 SMNVEV (reference sequence). This CDR3 region has 13 residues. V lost 2 bases to trimming and J lost 2 bases, with 7 bases between them.

The V and J genes are TRBV19 and TRBJ2-1; maybe TRBD2 (6 bases). Germline V CDR1 and CDR2: LNHDA, SQIVND (reference sequence). V was clipped by 7 bases and J by 5 bases, with 18 bases between them. CDR3 length: 15 residues. CDR3 region: CASTHSGLQNNEQFF. CDR3 nucleotide sequence: TGTGCCAGTACCCATTCGGGACTGCAAAACAATGAGCAGTTCTTC.

J is TRBJ2-5 and V is TRBV7-9; D may be TRBD1 (5 bases). Germline V gene data show CDR1 as SEHNR and CDR2 as FQNEAQ (reference sequence). The CDR3 is 17 residues long. V lost 2 bases and J 1 base, leaving 17 bases between the germline ends. DNA for the CDR3: TGTGCCAGCAGCTTACAGGGAAGTAGGAAGATCCAAGAGACCCAGTACTTC. Amino acids: CASSLQGSRKIQETQYF. Using reference TRBV7-9 and TRBJ2-5 for the parts outside the CDR3, the full variable domain is DTGVSQNPRHKITKRGQNVTFRCDPISEHNRLYWYRQTLGQGPEFLTYFQNEAQLEKSRLLSDRFSAERPKGSFSTLEIQRTEQGDSAMYLCASSLQGSRKIQETQYFGPGTRLLVL.

The V call is TRBV5-1, the J call TRBJ2-1; 9 nucleotides align to TRBD1. CDR3 length: 14 residues. V shed 5 bases and J 6 bases; nucleotides not matched to a gene: 6. The V gene's germline CDR1 is SGHRS and CDR2 YFSETQ. The CDR3 coding sequence is TGCGCCAGCAGGGCCGGGACAGGGCTCAATGAGCAGTTCTTC. It yields the protein CASRAGTGLNEQFF.

A word on this clone: No DNA is shown, since the ends of the CDR3 on it are uncertain; the CDR3 is the one TCRdb lists. This chain links TRBV28 with TRBJ2-3; the table assigns TRBD1, which was not confirmed against the DNA. 15 amino acids form the CDR3, both terminal residues included. Germline CDR1 is MDHEN and CDR2 is SYDVKM. CDR3 loop: CASSSSDRVDDTQYF.

The genes are TRBV18 and TRBJ2-7, with 12 bases that match TRBD2. Trimming took 3 bases from V and 3 from J; bases not matched to a gene: 3. Per germline, CDR1 KGHSH and CDR2 LQKENI. The CDR3 has 15 residues. CDR3 DNA sequence: TGTGCCAGCTCACCTGAGACTAGCGGGAGCTACGAGCAGTACTTC. Translation gives CASSPETSGSYEQYF. Full variable domain (rest looked up from reference TRBV18 and TRBJ2-7): NAGVMQNPRHLVRRRGQEARLRCSPMKGHSHVYWYRQLPEEGLKFMVYLQKENIIDESGMPKERFSAEFPKEGPSILRIQQVVRGDSAAYFCASSPETSGSYEQYFGPGTRLTVT.

This clone was detected only a few times. The DNA of the CDR3 is TGTGCCATCAGGGACACCTCGGGAAACACCATATATTTT. Protein: CAIRDTSGNTIYF. The chain links TRBV10-3 to TRBJ1-3, with a possible D match to TRBD1 (5 bases). Germline V CDR1 and CDR2: ENHRY, SYGVKD. Trimming took 6 bases from V and 4 from J, leaving 10 bases between them. The CDR3 contains 13 residues.

V gene TRBV5-4 combines with J gene TRBJ2-2; 11 nucleotides match TRBD2. Germline values: CDR1 SGHNT, CDR2 YYREEE (reference sequence). The CDR3 totals 16 residues. The junction had 8 bases not matched to a gene; V was cut back by 4 bases and J by 6 bases. The CDR3 protein is CASSPGLAEEAGELFF. CDR3 DNA: TGTGCCAGCAGCCCGGGACTAGCGGAAGAAGCCGGGGAGCTGTTTTTT.

The chain is built from TRBV15 and TRBJ1-4; perhaps TRBD1 as D (5 bases). Per germline, CDR1 LNHNV and CDR2 YYDKDF (reference sequence). The CDR3 runs 13 residues. The V gene lost 0 bases and the J gene lost 10 bases, with 9 bases spanning the gap. The CDR3 nucleotides read TGTGCCACCAGCAGAGATCGGGGGAGAAAACTGTTTTTT. Amino acid sequence: CATSRDRGRKLFF.

This clone has a single count. The rearrangement links TRBV10-3 to TRBJ2-2; 7 bases map to TRBD2. V was clipped by 6 bases and J by 6 bases; unmatched bases: 10. This CDR3 has 15 amino acids. CDR1 is ENHRY, CDR2 SYGVKD, per germline. This CDR3 is CAIRFAGVDSGELFF. The DNA of the CDR3 is TGTGCCATCAGATTTGCGGGAGTAGATTCCGGGGAGCTGTTTTTT.

The chain couples TRBV5-4 to TRBJ2-5; D is unresolved. The CDR3 runs 14 residues. Per germline, CDR1 SGHNT and CDR2 YYREEE (reference sequence). Trimming removed 4 bases from V and 4 bases from J, with 14 bases in between. CDR3 residues: CASSLDSPRETQYF. In nucleotides, the CDR3 is TGTGCCAGCAGCCTCGACTCTCCCCGAGAGACCCAGTACTTC.

The genes are TRBV15 and TRBJ1-2; a possible D gene is TRBD1 (6 bases). The CDR3 spans 15 residues. Germline values: CDR1 LNHNV, CDR2 YYDKDF (reference sequence). V lost 3 bases to trimming and J lost 4 bases, with 15 bases between them. This CDR3 reads CATSSDRTASYGYTF. The CDR3 DNA is TGTGCCACCAGCAGCGACAGGACAGCGAGCTATGGCTACACCTTC.

This clone was recorded at least ten times. The chain has TRBV28 and TRBJ1-2; unclear D gene. Germline lookup yields CDR1 MDHEN and CDR2 SYDVKM. The length of the CDR3 is 13 residues. The V end lost 3 bases, the J end lost 8 bases, and 13 bases lay between the germline ends. The chain's CDR3 is CASSFRGSWGYTF. The CDR3 nucleotides read TGTGCCAGCAGTTTTCGGGGTTCTTGGGGCTACACCTTC.

The rearrangement joins TRBV10-2 to TRBJ1-2; D might be TRBD1 (6 bases). Trimming removed 6 bases from V and 0 bases from J, with 11 bases in between. Germline V gene data show CDR1 as WSHSY and CDR2 as SAAADI. The CDR3 has 14 amino acids. CDR3 coding DNA: TGCGCCAGCAGCCAGGGGACGGCTAACTATGGCTACACCTTC. This codes for CASSQGTANYGYTF.

This chain joins TRBV4-2 and TRBJ2-1; 10 nucleotides align to TRBD1. The V gene end was trimmed by 4 bases and the J gene end by 8 bases; junction bases not matched to a gene: 26. The CDR3 extends over 21 amino acids. Germline V gene data show CDR1 as LGHNA and CDR2 as YNFKEQ. CDR3: CASSRTPPGQGLRGGSHEQFF. CDR3 nucleotide sequence: TGTGCCAGCAGCCGTACACCTCCGGGACAGGGGCTCCGCGGCGGGAGTCATGAGCAGTTCTTC.

The gene calls are TRBV19 and TRBJ2-7; 7 nucleotides line up with TRBD2. V dropped 8 bases and J dropped 3; count of bases not matched to a gene: 7. Germline V gives CDR1 LNHDA, CDR2 SQIVND (reference sequence). CDR3 length: 13 residues. The CDR3 region is CASSQRGIYEQYF. DNA of the CDR3: TGTGCCAGTTCCCAGCGGGGTATCTACGAGCAGTACTTC.

The gene calls are TRBV30 and TRBJ1-1, with a tentative D call TRBD1 (6 bases). The germline CDR1 and CDR2 sequences are GTSNPN and SVGIG (reference sequence). The CDR3 is 12 residues long. Trimming removed 4 bases at V and 4 bases at J, with 10 bases between. The DNA for the CDR3 is TGTGCCTGGACTAGAGGGGGCACTGAAGCTTTCTTT. Amino acid sequence: CAWTRGGTEAFF.

V and J are TRBV5-1 and TRBJ1-5; 8 bases are shared with TRBD1. V lost 4 bases, J lost 5 bases, and 8 bases stayed unmatched. Per the germline V gene, CDR1 is SGHRS and CDR2 is YFSETQ. The CDR3 totals 15 residues. The CDR3 nucleotides are TGCGCCAGCAGCCCTACGTCAGGGGGCGATCAGCCCCAGCATTTT. It translates to CASSPTSGGDQPQHF.

This chain joins TRBV20-1 and TRBJ1-4, with a tentative D call TRBD1 (5 bases). Germline V gives CDR1 DFQATT, CDR2 SNEGSKA (reference sequence). The ends were cut back, 3 bases at V and 1 base at J, with 9 bases in the middle. This CDR3 spans 14 amino acids. The DNA for the CDR3 is TGCAGTGCTAGTATGGGGCGAACTAATGAAAAACTGTTTTTT. It specifies CSASMGRTNEKLFF.

The gene calls are TRBV10-1 and TRBJ2-1; 11 nucleotides agree with TRBD1. Trimming cost V 2 bases and J 7 bases; bases outside gene matches: 4. The CDR3 is 15 residues long. Looked up from germline, CDR1 is WNHNN and CDR2 is SYGVQD (reference sequence). In nucleotides, the CDR3 is TGCGCCAGCAGTGAGGGACAGGGGGCCAGAAATGAGCAGTTCTTC. Translation gives CASSEGQGARNEQFF.

The rearrangement joins TRBV30 to TRBJ1-6; D remains ambiguous. The CDR3 has 12 amino acids. From germline, CDR1 is GTSNPN and CDR2 SVGIG (reference sequence). V lost 0 bases to trimming and J lost 5 bases, with 2 bases between them. This CDR3 reads CAWSVNNSPLHF. The CDR3 DNA sequence: TGTGCCTGGAGTGTTAATAATTCACCCCTCCACTTT.

J is TRBJ1-1 and V is TRBV9, with D tentatively TRBD1 (5 bases). CDR3 size: 14 residues. Germline loops: CDR1 SGDLS, CDR2 YYNGEE. Trimming shortened V by 4 bases and J by 7 bases, and 17 bases separated the two germline ends. CDR3 coding DNA: TGTGCCAGCAGCTACCTGGGACCGGGGGGTGAAGCTTTCTTT. The encoded protein is CASSYLGPGGEAFF.

The V call is TRBV6-5, the J call TRBJ1-1, with D unclear. This CDR3 spans 14 amino acids. Between the trimmed V and J ends, which lost 2 bases and 5 bases, there was a span of 12 bases. Germline CDR1 MNHEY, CDR2 SVGAGI. CDR3 sequence reads: CASSYGLTGTEAFF. CDR3 sequence (DNA): TGTGCCAGCAGTTACGGATTAACCGGGACTGAAGCTTTCTTT.

The chain carries TRBV6-2 or TRBV6-3 and TRBJ1-2, with a possible D match to TRBD1 (6 bases). The length of the CDR3 is 15 residues. Per the germline V gene, CDR1 is MNHEY and CDR2 is SVGEGT. Deletions cut 6 bases from V and 5 bases from J, with 19 bases between. The CDR3 loop is CASSLVGTRTYGYTF. For the CDR3, the DNA is TGTGCCAGCAGCCTGGTCGGGACACGGACATATGGCTACACCTTC.

J is TRBJ2-7 and V is TRBV6-6; 9 bases agree with TRBD1. CDR3 length: 15 residues. Germline V CDR1 and CDR2: MNHNY, SVGAGI (reference sequence). J lost 5 bases, V lost 4 bases, and 9 bases had no gene match. CDR3 sequence: CASSFLGDRDDEQYF. CDR3 sequence (DNA): TGTGCCAGCAGTTTCTTAGGGGACAGGGACGACGAGCAGTACTTC.

The V and J genes are TRBV10-3 and TRBJ2-1; TRBD2 might be the D (6 bases). Between the trimmed V and J ends, which lost 2 bases and 9 bases, there was a span of 17 bases. The CDR3 consists of 15 residues. Germline-derived CDR1 and CDR2 are ENHRY and SYGVKD. The CDR3 sequence: CAISEGPPGVGEQFF. The DNA of the CDR3 is TGTGCCATCAGTGAGGGCCCGCCGGGAGTAGGTGAGCAGTTCTTC.

This chain links TRBV11-1 with TRBJ2-1; the D gene is possibly TRBD1 (6 bases). Germline CDR1 SGHAT, CDR2 FQDESV (reference sequence). This CDR3 contains 15 residues. V lost 5 bases to trimming and J lost 1 base, with 12 bases between them. CDR3 amino acids: CASSKGGISYNEQFF. For the CDR3, the DNA is TGTGCCAGCAGCAAAGGGGGAATTTCCTACAATGAGCAGTTCTTC.